This T cell receptor (beta chain) was sequenced for a study of blood T cell repertoires in COVID-19. Overall study context: There were acute and convalescent COVID-19 samples, and they came from the United States, Italy and Spain. In each case, the material was cDNA or gDNA derived from T cells, B-cell-depleted T cells, or PBMCs.

As originally analysed: Reference gene primer amplification in the assay estimated nucleated cell counts. Sequencing was performed with immunoSEQ multiplex PCR; in TCRdb, only in-frame clones are kept and a portion is missing. That table is the source of V, J and clone size, and D and trimming were worked out from the DNA. The table lists 130,000 to 150,000 clones, approximately 85% of them singletons. Trimming cost V 7 bases and J 6 bases; bases outside gene matches: 5. CDR3 length: 13 residues. Germline loops: CDR1 MNHEY, CDR2 SVGAGI. Seattle's enrolled individuals joined amid active infection and were then monitored longitudinally.

This sequence was found in a woman aged 60 to 75 with COVID-19, enrolled during active disease. The sequencing input was peripheral blood. V usage is TRBV6-5 and J usage is TRBJ2-1; 8 bases line up with TRBD2. CDR3 loop: CASTPGGSNEQFF. DNA of the CDR3: TGTGCCAGCACACCGGGGGGGAGCAATGAGCAGTTCTTC.